A single sample gave rise to the 29 T cell receptor beta chains below, sequenced in a study of blood T cell repertoires in COVID-19. Generated by immunoSEQ multiplex PCR, the TCRdb table keeps only in-frame clones and is missing some. The sample yields 350,000 to 450,000 clones, 75% to 90% seen once. The specimen sequenced was peripheral blood. These receptors were obtained from a woman between 40 and 50 years old with COVID-19, enrolled during active disease.

This CDR3 reads CASSQDPSSDRVGEKLFF. The CDR3 DNA sequence: TGCGCCAGCAGCCAAGACCCTTCCTCGGACAGGGTTGGTGAAAAACTGTTTTTT. This chain links TRBV4-3 with TRBJ1-4, with 8 bases matching TRBD1. Germline lookup yields CDR1 LGHNA and CDR2 YSLEER. The CDR3 contains 18 residues. Germline trimming cut 0 bases from V and 7 bases from J; bases unmatched to any gene: 13.

V is TRBV4-3 and J is TRBJ2-7; 11 bases agree with TRBD1. With 0 bases clipped from V and 5 bases from J, the junction kept 6 bases outside the gene matches. Germline V gene data show CDR1 as LGHNA and CDR2 as YSLEER. The CDR3 runs to 16 residues. The DNA of the CDR3 is TGCGCCAGCAGCCAAGATGGAGGGACAGGGGGTAACGAGCAGTACTTC. Translating gives CASSQDGGTGGNEQYF.

The chain uses TRBV7-3 and TRBJ2-1; 10 nucleotides align to TRBD1. Germline CDR1 reads SGHTA; CDR2 reads FQGTGA. The CDR3 extends over 15 amino acids. V lost 3 bases to trimming and J lost 9 bases; unmatched junction nucleotides: 8. CDR3 protein: CASSLDRGGWSEQFF. The DNA for the CDR3 is TGTGCCAGCAGCTTGGACAGGGGGGGATGGAGTGAGCAGTTCTTC. The entire variable domain, with the rest obtained from reference TRBV7-3 and TRBJ2-1, is as follows: GAGVSQTPSNKVTEKGKYVELRCDPISGHTALYWYRQSLGQGPEFLIYFQGTGAADDSGLPNDRFFAVRPEGSVSTLKIQRTERGDSAVYLCASSLDRGGWSEQFFGPGTRLTVL.

The rearrangement joins TRBV5-4 to TRBJ1-4; D call uncertain. Germline V gives CDR1 SGHNT, CDR2 YYREEE (reference sequence). The germline V and J ends were trimmed by 9 bases and 5 bases, with 14 bases remaining between them. This CDR3 has 13 amino acids. The CDR3 spells CATRRGLNEKLFF. The CDR3 DNA reads as TGTGCCACCCGGCGGGGTCTAAATGAAAAACTGTTTTTT.

This chain connects TRBV29-1 to TRBJ1-1; the D gene is possibly TRBD1 (5 bases). Germline V gives CDR1 SQVTM, CDR2 ANQGSEA. Between the trimmed V and J ends, which lost 8 bases and 4 bases, there was a span of 23 bases. The CDR3 runs to 15 residues. This CDR3 reads CSIPSRASEGTEAFF. The DNA for the CDR3 is TGCAGCATCCCATCCAGGGCCTCGGAGGGCACTGAAGCTTTCTTT.

The chain uses TRBV3-1 (or the pseudogene TRBV3-2) and TRBJ1-2; weak D call: TRBD1 (6 bases). V was clipped by 4 bases and J by 2 bases, with 8 bases between them. The CDR3 is 13 amino acids. CDR1 and CDR2 (germline): LGHDT, YNNKEL (reference sequence). CDR3 sequence (DNA): TGTGCCAGCAGCCTACAGGGAAACTATGGCTACACCTTC. Translation gives CASSLQGNYGYTF.

The chain is built from TRBV29-1 and TRBJ1-2; maybe TRBD1 (5 bases). The CDR3 is 13 amino acids. Trimming took off 3 bases at V and 4 bases at J, with 12 bases between the two ends. Germline CDR1 reads SQVTM; CDR2 reads ANQGSEA. The DNA of the CDR3 is TGCAGCGTTGAGCCCGGGGGACTCTATGGCTACACCTTC. Protein sequence: CSVEPGGLYGYTF.

J is TRBJ1-3 and V is TRBV7-8; maybe TRBD1 (6 bases). Deletions cut 2 bases from V and 1 base from J, with 12 bases between. Germline V lookup: CDR1 SGHVS, CDR2 FQNEAQ. This CDR3 region has 16 residues. CDR3 sequence reads: CASSLPSRGSGNTIYF. For the CDR3, the DNA is TGTGCCAGCAGCTTACCCTCAAGGGGGTCTGGAAACACCATATATTTT.

The V and J genes are TRBV2 and TRBJ1-1; D unresolved. The germline gives CDR1 SNHLY, CDR2 FYNNEI. The CDR3 spans 14 residues. V was clipped by 4 bases and J by 4 bases, with 13 bases between them. DNA of the CDR3: TGTGCCAGCAGTGTCTACGGAGGTAGCACTGAAGCTTTCTTT. Amino acid sequence: CASSVYGGSTEAFF.

The chain employs TRBV7-2 and TRBJ1-6; D gene ambiguous. The CDR3 spans 18 residues. V was cut by 0 bases and J by 0 bases, with 12 bases left in between. CDR1 is SGHTA, CDR2 FQGNSA, per germline. CDR3 coding DNA: TGTGCCAGCAGCTTAGCGCCTCCTTCGAGCTCCTATAATTCACCCCTCCACTTT. Encoded protein: CASSLAPPSSSYNSPLHF.

The chain links TRBV5-1 to TRBJ1-1; 10 bases fit TRBD1. The CDR3 totals 16 residues. The V gene's germline CDR1 is SGHRS and CDR2 YFSETQ. V was pared by 0 bases and J by 0 bases, with 2 bases of the junction left unmatched. For the CDR3, the DNA is TGCGCCAGCAGCTTGGACGGGACAGGGGTGAACACTGAAGCTTTCTTT. Its translation: CASSLDGTGVNTEAFF.

J is TRBJ2-3 and V is TRBV29-1; D might be TRBD2 (6 bases). The CDR3 is 13 amino acids. Germline V gene data show CDR1 as SQVTM and CDR2 as ANQGSEA. Between the trimmed V and J ends, which lost 7 bases and 1 base, there was a span of 12 bases. CDR3 protein: CSGISGGTDTQYF. CDR3 in DNA: TGCAGCGGCATCTCGGGAGGCACAGATACGCAGTATTTT.

The chain combines TRBV27 with TRBJ1-1; tentatively, D is TRBD1 (5 bases). The CDR3 is made up of 16 amino acids. Trimming pared 4 bases from V and 4 bases from J, leaving 19 bases between. The germline V gene encodes CDR1 MNHEY and CDR2 SMNVEV (reference sequence). CDR3 DNA sequence: TGTGCCAGCAGTTATTATCCGGGGACGGGGGGCACTGAAGCTTTCTTT. The encoded protein is CASSYYPGTGGTEAFF.

The chain has TRBV12-2 and TRBJ1-6. TRBV12-2 is a pseudogene locus. This CDR3 has 15 amino acids. The CDR3 spells CAYAGRRGYNSPLHF. CDR3 DNA sequence: TGTGCATACGCGGGGAGACGGGGCTATAATTCACCCCTCCACTTT.

The rearrangement uses TRBV7-3 and TRBJ2-1, with 11 bases fitting TRBD2. Germline V gene sequence: CDR1 SGHTA, CDR2 FQGTGA. The CDR3 is made up of 16 amino acids. V shed 4 bases, J shed 6 bases, and the junction held 8 bases outside the gene matches. CDR3 DNA: TGTGCCAGCAGCTCTTCTCGACTAGCGGGGACCAATGAGCAGTTCTTC. Protein sequence: CASSSSRLAGTNEQFF.

The chain links TRBV5-4 to TRBJ2-1, with D possibly being TRBD2 (5 bases). With 7 bases removed from V and 4 bases from J, the gap between germline ends came to 18 bases. Germline values: CDR1 SGHNT, CDR2 YYREEE (reference sequence). The CDR3 runs 15 residues. CDR3 DNA: TGTGCCAGCGGTCGGAAGCGGACGGATTACAATGAGCAGTTCTTC. This sequence encodes CASGRKRTDYNEQFF.

The V and J genes are TRBV5-4 and TRBJ2-7; tentative D call: TRBD2 (5 bases). The germline V gene encodes CDR1 SGHNT and CDR2 YYREEE (reference sequence). V gave up 0 bases and J gave up 6 bases, with 13 bases separating them. CDR3 length: 14 amino acids. The CDR3 DNA is TGTGCCAGCAGCTTGGAAAGTCTAGAGGGCGAGCAGTACTTC. Translated: CASSLESLEGEQYF. The whole variable domain, filled in from reference TRBV5-4 and TRBJ2-7, reads ETGVTQSPTHLIKTRGQQVTLRCSSQSGHNTVSWYQQALGQGPQFIFQYYREEENGRGNFPPRFSGLQFPNYSSELNVNALELDDSALYLCASSLESLEGEQYFGPGTRLTVT.

This chain links TRBV5-4 with TRBJ2-5; tentative D call: TRBD2 (6 bases). The CDR3 contains 16 residues. Looked up from germline, CDR1 is SGHNT and CDR2 is YYREEE (reference sequence). V was shortened by 0 bases and J by 4 bases, with 16 bases between the two germline ends. CDR3 loop: CASSLGDSSQGETQYF. The DNA of the CDR3 is TGTGCCAGCAGCTTGGGGGACTCTTCTCAGGGAGAGACCCAGTACTTC. The full variable domain, completed using reference TRBV5-4 and TRBJ2-5, is ETGVTQSPTHLIKTRGQQVTLRCSSQSGHNTVSWYQQALGQGPQFIFQYYREEENGRGNFPPRFSGLQFPNYSSELNVNALELDDSALYLCASSLGDSSQGETQYFGPGTRLLVL.

The V gene is TRBV27, the J gene TRBJ2-2; 10 bases fit TRBD1. CDR3 length: 15 amino acids. Trimming cost V 3 bases and J 6 bases; bases outside gene matches: 4. The germline CDR1 and CDR2 sequences are MNHEY and SMNVEV (reference sequence). The CDR3 region is CASSLDRGYSGELFF. The CDR3 nucleotides are TGTGCCAGCAGTTTGGACAGGGGGTACTCCGGGGAGCTGTTTTTT.

V usage is TRBV28 and J usage is TRBJ1-2; no clear D gene. Deletions cut 5 bases from V and 5 bases from J, with 18 bases between. Germline V gives CDR1 MDHEN, CDR2 SYDVKM. The CDR3 is 15 amino acids. CDR3 protein: CASSPRKLAGYGYTF. The CDR3 DNA sequence: TGTGCCAGCAGTCCCCGAAAATTGGCGGGATATGGCTACACCTTC.

The rearrangement uses TRBV4-3 and TRBJ1-2; D may be TRBD1 (5 bases). CDR1 and CDR2 (germline): LGHNA, YSLEER. The CDR3 loop spans 14 amino acids. The germline V and J ends were trimmed by 4 bases and 5 bases, with 14 bases remaining between them. The CDR3 DNA sequence: TGCGCCAGCAGCCGTGATGGAACAGGTTATGGCTACACCTTC. Its protein is CASSRDGTGYGYTF.

The V call is TRBV6-2 or TRBV6-3, the J call TRBJ2-2; the match to TRBD1 covers 8 bases. V shed 2 bases, J shed 7 bases, and the junction held 24 bases outside the gene matches. This CDR3 is built from 21 residues. CDR1 is MNHEY, CDR2 SVGEGT, per germline. CDR3 nucleotide sequence: TGTGCCAGCAGTTACCCCGGAGGGTCGCCGCGGACAGGGCCCTTGGGCGGGGAGCTGTTTTTT. Its protein product is CASSYPGGSPRTGPLGGELFF.

V is TRBV19 and J is TRBJ1-2; D remains unclear. This CDR3 contains 14 residues. The germline V gene has CDR1 LNHDA and CDR2 SQIVND (reference sequence). The V and J ends lost 5 bases and 6 bases respectively, with 16 bases between them. CDR3 nucleotides: TGTGCCAGTAGTCTCGGTGAGACAATAGATGGCTACACCTTC. This codes for CASSLGETIDGYTF.

The chain is built from TRBV7-8 and TRBJ1-1; D remains ambiguous. V lost 5 bases, J lost 8 bases, and 12 bases lay in between. The CDR3 is 12 residues long. The V gene's germline CDR1 is SGHVS and CDR2 FQNEAQ. The CDR3 loop reads CASSPSVGEAFF. CDR3 coding DNA: TGTGCCAGCAGCCCCTCCGTCGGGGAAGCTTTCTTT. Full variable domain (remainder filled in from reference TRBV7-8 and TRBJ1-1): GAGVSQSPRYKVAKRGQDVALRCDPISGHVSLFWYQQALGQGPEFLTYFQNEAQLDKSGLPSDRFFAERPEGSVSTLKIQRTQQEDSAVYLCASSPSVGEAFFGQGTRLTVV.

The chain combines TRBV19 with TRBJ2-1; D is possibly TRBD1 (6 bases). Trimming pared 7 bases from V and 4 bases from J, leaving 20 bases between. CDR3 length: 16 amino acids. Germline CDR1 is LNHDA and CDR2 is SQIVND (reference sequence). The CDR3: CASTSGIDRPYNEQFF. CDR3 DNA: TGTGCCAGTACCTCCGGAATCGACAGGCCTTACAATGAGCAGTTCTTC.

The chain joins TRBV4-3 to TRBJ1-3; TRBD1 agrees at 7 bases. In germline, CDR1 is LGHNA, CDR2 YSLEER. Germline trimming cut 0 bases from V and 4 bases from J; bases unmatched to any gene: 12. The length of the CDR3 is 18 residues. In DNA form, the CDR3 reads TGCGCCAGCAGCCAAGATCGGGAGGGGGCTTTTGAGGGAAACACCATATATTTT. Protein sequence: CASSQDREGAFEGNTIYF.

The chain is built from TRBV5-1 and TRBJ1-1; 11 positions match TRBD1. After removal of 4 bases from V and 4 bases from J, the junction contained 6 bases not matched to a gene. Germline CDR1 reads SGHRS; CDR2 reads YFSETQ. The CDR3 is 15 residues long. CDR3 coding DNA: TGCGCCAGCAGCGACGGACAGGGGGCGAGCACTGAAGCTTTCTTT. This gives the protein CASSDGQGASTEAFF.

V gene TRBV6-2 or TRBV6-3 combines with J gene TRBJ2-1, with 12 bases identical to TRBD2. CDR3 size: 14 residues. The germline gives CDR1 MNHEY, CDR2 SVGEGT. V lost 6 bases and J lost 6; bases outside the gene matches: 3. CDR3 loop: CASSSTSGSNEQFF. DNA for the CDR3: TGTGCCAGCAGCTCGACTAGCGGGAGCAATGAGCAGTTCTTC.

This clone has just a few counts. The chain combines TRBV29-1 with TRBJ2-3; TRBD2 is a possible D gene (6 bases). V was cut by 0 bases and J by 6 bases, with 19 bases left in between. Germline values: CDR1 SQVTM, CDR2 ANQGSEA. The CDR3 totals 16 residues. CDR3 in amino acids: CSVEDRRDWLMDTQYF. The CDR3 DNA is TGCAGCGTTGAAGATCGGCGGGACTGGCTGATGGATACGCAGTATTTT.